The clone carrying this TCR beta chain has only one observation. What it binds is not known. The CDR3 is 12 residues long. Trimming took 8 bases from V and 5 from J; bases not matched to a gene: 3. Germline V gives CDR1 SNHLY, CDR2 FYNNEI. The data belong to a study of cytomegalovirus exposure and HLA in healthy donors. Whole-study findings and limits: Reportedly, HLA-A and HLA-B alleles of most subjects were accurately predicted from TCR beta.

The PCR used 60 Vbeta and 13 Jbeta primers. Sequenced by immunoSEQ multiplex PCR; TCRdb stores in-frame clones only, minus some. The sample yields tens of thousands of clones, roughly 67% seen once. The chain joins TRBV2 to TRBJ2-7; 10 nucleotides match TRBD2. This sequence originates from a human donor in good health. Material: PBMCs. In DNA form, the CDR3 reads TGTGCCAGCCTGCTAGCGGGGGACGAGCAGTACTTC. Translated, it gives CASLLAGDEQYF.